The 13 T cell receptor beta chains presented below share a single source sample, sequenced in a study of human CD4 T cells and Enterobacteriaceae. CFSE-low CD25+ ICOS+ proliferating activated T cells were FACS-sorted after about 6-7 days. Irradiated autologous monocytes pulsed with antigen were cultured at a 2:1 ratio with CFSE-labeled memory CD4+ T cells. All CD4+ cells other than CD45RA+CCR7+CD95- naive cells were sorted as memory, over 95% pure. Profiling relied on immunoSEQ multiplex PCR, and the TCRdb table lists in-frame clones only, not all of them. The repertoire holds approximately 560 clones, with around 40% as singletons. Specimen: bacteria-reactive CD4+ T cells grown in culture. Subset of the sample: CFSE-low proliferating memory CD4 T cells sorted after in vitro stimulation with a heat-inactivated bacterium or M. tuberculosis lysate. These receptors were collected from a human donor in good health.

V usage is TRBV6-1 and J usage is TRBJ2-5; no clear D. CDR1 is MNHNS and CDR2 is SASEGT in the germline V gene. Between the trimmed V and J ends, which lost 6 bases and 3 bases, there was a span of 8 bases. The CDR3 consists of 12 residues. CDR3 DNA: TGTGCCAGCAGCCGCCATAAAGAGACCCAGTACTTC. Translated, it gives CASSRHKETQYF.

Only a few counts were recorded for this clone. As DNA, the CDR3 is TGTGCCAGCTCACCACGAAGACAGCTCTCCGGGGAGCTGTTTTTT. Protein product: CASSPRRQLSGELFF. The gene calls are TRBV18 and TRBJ2-2; perhaps TRBD1 as D (5 bases). The germline gives CDR1 KGHSH, CDR2 LQKENI. V was pared by 1 base and J by 6 bases, with 12 bases between. This CDR3 comprises 15 residues.

This chain links TRBV6-9 with TRBJ2-3, with D possibly TRBD2 on 7 matching bases. The CDR3 is 14 amino acids. V gave up 7 bases and J gave up 6 bases, with 17 bases separating them. Looked up from germline, CDR1 is MNHGY and CDR2 is SVAAGI. This chain's CDR3 is CASTLARQGDTQYF. In DNA form, the CDR3 reads TGTGCCAGCACACTAGCGCGTCAGGGGGATACGCAGTATTTT.

This clone is hyperexpanded by share. The genes are TRBV4-1 and TRBJ2-3, with TRBD1 identical over 9 bases. The CDR3 is 18 amino acids. Per germline, CDR1 MGHRA and CDR2 YSYEKL. With V trimmed by 0 bases and J by 1 base, 8 bases remained unmatched. The CDR3 nucleotides are TGCGCCAGCAGCCAAGACCCCCACCGGGACAGGGGCACAGATACGCAGTATTTT. This encodes CASSQDPHRDRGTDTQYF.

The gene calls are TRBV27 and TRBJ2-5; D assignment may be TRBD1 or TRBD2 (6 bases each). V lost 4 bases and J 2 bases, leaving 26 bases between the germline ends. Looked up from germline, CDR1 is MNHEY and CDR2 is SMNVEV (reference sequence). This CDR3 contains 19 residues. In nucleotides, the CDR3 is TGTGCCAGCAGTTCCGCCGGGGGCCGCCGAGGAGCGTCGCAAGAGACCCAGTACTTC. It specifies CASSSAGGRRGASQETQYF.

By share, this clone counts as medium-sized. The chain recombines TRBV9 with TRBJ1-6; D might be TRBD1 (5 bases). The CDR3 contains 14 residues. The germline V and J ends were trimmed by 0 bases and 10 bases, with 11 bases remaining between them. Germline-derived CDR1 and CDR2 are SGDLS and YYNGEE. The CDR3 DNA reads as TGTGCCAGCAGCGTAGAGGGGAATGGCTCACCCCTCCACTTT. Its translation is CASSVEGNGSPLHF.

This clone has just a few counts. The gene calls are TRBV12-5 and TRBJ1-5; TRBD1 might be the D (6 bases). Germline CDR1 and CDR2: LGHNT and FRNRAP. Trimming cost V 7 bases and J 0 bases, with 10 bases left between them. The CDR3 extends over 14 amino acids. As DNA, the CDR3 is TGTGCTAGTGCGGACAGCTATAGCAATCAGCCCCAGCATTTT. This codes for CASADSYSNQPQHF.

The V and J genes are TRBV12-5 and TRBJ1-1; perhaps TRBD1 as D (6 bases). Germline V CDR1 and CDR2: LGHNT, FRNRAP. There are 15 residues in the CDR3. V was shortened by 3 bases and J by 6 bases, with 17 bases between the two germline ends. The CDR3 protein is CASGLPDRRFPEAFF. CDR3 in DNA: TGTGCTAGTGGTTTACCCGACAGGAGGTTCCCTGAAGCTTTCTTT.

In regard to this clone: This likely stems from a read error, as it lies one base from a far larger clone. Other DNA sequences within the sample encode an identical CDR3. The V and J genes are TRBV19 and TRBJ2-2, with TRBD1 as a possible D gene (6 bases). Germline lookup yields CDR1 LNHDA and CDR2 SQIVND (reference sequence). Between the trimmed V and J ends, which lost 3 bases and 2 bases, there was a span of 10 bases. The CDR3 has 15 residues. The CDR3, as DNA: TGTGCCAGTAGTATTCTGGGGGCTAACACCGGGGAGCTGTTTTTT. Residues: CASSILGANTGELFF. Full variable domain (remainder filled in from reference TRBV19 and TRBJ2-2): DGGITQSPKYLFRKEGQNVTLSCEQNLNHDAMYWYRQDPGQGLRLIYYSQIVNDFQKGDIAEGYSVSREKKESFPLTVTSAQKNPTAFYLCASSILGANTGELFFGEGSRLTVL.

The rearrangement uses TRBV6-5 and TRBJ2-2; unclear D gene. The V and J ends lost 5 bases and 9 bases respectively, with 16 bases between them. Germline V gene lookup returns CDR1 MNHEY and CDR2 SVGAGI. The length of the CDR3 is 14 residues. The CDR3 bases are TGTGCCAGCAGTCACGGTCGCCCGGTCAGGGAGCTGTTTTTT. It is translated as CASSHGRPVRELFF.

The chain joins TRBV30 to TRBJ1-5; D remains unclear. The CDR3 contains 16 residues. Germline V gene sequence: CDR1 GTSNPN, CDR2 SVGIG (reference sequence). Trimming took off 0 bases at V and 7 bases at J, with 19 bases between the two ends. In DNA form, the CDR3 reads TGTGCCTGGAGTGTACACCGAAGTGGGCCTGGGCAGCCCCAGCATTTT. It specifies CAWSVHRSGPGQPQHF.

V gene TRBV29-1 combines with J gene TRBJ1-2; no clear D. CDR1 SQVTM and CDR2 ANQGSEA come from the germline V gene. V dropped 4 bases and J dropped 4 bases, with 13 bases sitting between them. This CDR3 contains 13 residues. The CDR3 DNA follows: TGCAGCGTTGGCAGTCAGTCGGGCTATGGCTACACCTTC. Protein sequence: CSVGSQSGYGYTF.

This clone is termed hyperexpanded. Other DNA variants within this sample encode the same CDR3. The rearrangement uses TRBV28 and TRBJ2-7, with a tentative D call TRBD1 (6 bases). Looked up from germline, CDR1 is MDHEN and CDR2 is SYDVKM. The CDR3 is made up of 14 amino acids. V lost 6 bases to trimming and J lost 1 base, with 13 bases between them. The CDR3: CASRRQVTSYEQYF. The DNA for the CDR3 is TGTGCCAGCAGACGACAGGTTACTTCCTACGAGCAGTACTTC.